Each of the 22 T cell receptor beta chains below was sequenced from the same sample in a study of shared clonotypes between healthy human individuals. Naive CD8 isolation took CD45RO-negative cells positively selected for CCR7 and excluded terminally differentiated effector memory CD45RA+ cells. Method: immunoSEQ multiplex PCR; TCRdb's copy keeps in-frame clones and lacks some. This sample has about 590,000 clones, with 95% to 96% found just once. Specimen: naive CD8+ T cells sorted from blood. Source of these receptors: a woman under 40 in good health.

The genes are TRBV11-2 and TRBJ2-1, with 9 bases aligning to TRBD2. Looked up from germline, CDR1 is SGHAT and CDR2 is FQNNGV. This CDR3 is 16 amino acids long. Germline trimming cut 5 bases from V and 3 bases from J; bases unmatched to any gene: 8. CDR3 nucleotides: TGTGCCAGCAGCACAACTAGCGGGCCACTCTACAATGAGCAGTTCTTC. Its protein product is CASSTTSGPLYNEQFF.

The chain joins TRBV2 to TRBJ2-7; D unclear. Trimming left V 2 bases short and J 5 bases short, with 13 bases between. CDR1 SNHLY and CDR2 FYNNEI come from the germline V gene. This CDR3 has 14 amino acids. This CDR3 is CASSEIPSAHEQYF. CDR3 sequence (DNA): TGTGCCAGCAGTGAAATCCCCTCTGCCCACGAGCAGTACTTC.

This clone appeared once. The rearrangement joins TRBV27 to TRBJ1-5; D remains unclear. The CDR3 contains 14 residues. V was trimmed by 5 bases and J by 2 bases, leaving 10 bases between them. CDR1 and CDR2 from the germline V gene are MNHEY and SMNVEV (reference sequence). The CDR3: CASSTIGGNQPQHF. CDR3 nucleotides: TGTGCCAGCAGTACTATCGGGGGCAATCAGCCCCAGCATTTT.

The gene calls are TRBV7-9 and TRBJ2-1; perhaps TRBD2 as D (5 bases). Germline CDR1 is SEHNR and CDR2 is FQNEAQ (reference sequence). CDR3 length: 14 residues. With 5 bases removed from V and 0 bases from J, the gap between germline ends came to 8 bases. CDR3 coding DNA: TGTGCCAGCAGCCTCAGCGGCTCCTACAATGAGCAGTTCTTC. This sequence encodes CASSLSGSYNEQFF. Full variable domain (remainder filled in from reference TRBV7-9 and TRBJ2-1): DTGVSQNPRHKITKRGQNVTFRCDPISEHNRLYWYRQTLGQGPEFLTYFQNEAQLEKSRLLSDRFSAERPKGSFSTLEIQRTEQGDSAMYLCASSLSGSYNEQFFGPGTRLTVL.

V is TRBV5-1 and J is TRBJ2-7; 12 bases map to TRBD1. The CDR3 covers 16 residues. J gave up 5 bases and V 0 bases, and 6 bases lay outside the gene matches. Germline V gene data show CDR1 as SGHRS and CDR2 as YFSETQ. Written as DNA, the CDR3 is TGCGCCAGCAGCTTGGCCTGGGACAGGGGGCTCCACGAGCAGTACTTC. Amino acids: CASSLAWDRGLHEQYF. Filled out from reference TRBV5-1 and TRBJ2-7, the complete variable domain reads KAGVTQTPRYLIKTRGQQVTLSCSPISGHRSVSWYQQTPGQGLQFLFEYFSETQRNKGNFPGRFSGRQFSNSRSEMNVSTLELGDSALYLCASSLAWDRGLHEQYFGPGTRLTVT.

This sequence joins TRBV9 and TRBJ2-1; 9 bases match TRBD2. V trimming: 3 bases; J trimming: 8 bases; junction bases outside the gene matches: 12. Germline V CDR1 and CDR2: SGDLS, YYNGEE. CDR3 length equals 16 residues. CDR3 nucleotide sequence: TGTGCCAGCAGCGGTCATGGAAGCGGGAGGATCTATGAGCAGTTCTTC. This sequence encodes CASSGHGSGRIYEQFF.

This clone was observed once. The sample has other DNA sequences that encode this CDR3 too. The J gene is TRBJ2-1, the V gene TRBV10-1, with D unclear. V shed 3 bases and J shed 1 base, with 4 bases lying between them. Germline CDR1 and CDR2: WNHNN and SYGVQD (reference sequence). This CDR3 has 13 amino acids. CDR3 nucleotide sequence: TGCGCCAGCAGTGAACGGTCCTACAATGAGCAGTTCTTC. This encodes CASSERSYNEQFF.

The CDR3 region has the DNA TGTGCCAGCAGCTACGAGACAGGGGGGGCCACTGAAGCTTTCTTT. This encodes CASSYETGGATEAFF. This sequence joins TRBV5-4 and TRBJ1-1; 9 positions match TRBD1. The CDR3 contains 15 residues. The germline CDR1 and CDR2 sequences are SGHNT and YYREEE (reference sequence). The V segment lost 3 bases and the J segment 4 bases; nucleotides outside the gene matches: 7. The full variable domain, with the rest looked up from reference TRBV5-4 and TRBJ1-1, is ETGVTQSPTHLIKTRGQQVTLRCSSQSGHNTVSWYQQALGQGPQFIFQYYREEENGRGNFPPRFSGLQFPNYSSELNVNALELDDSALYLCASSYETGGATEAFFGQGTRLTVV.

J is TRBJ2-7 and V is TRBV28; D not resolved. Trimming removed 5 bases from V and 1 base from J, with 18 bases in between. The CDR3 has 16 amino acids. The V gene's germline CDR1 is MDHEN and CDR2 SYDVKM. The CDR3 DNA sequence: TGTGCCAGCAGTCTAATCCCCCAGACACCGTCCTACGAGCAGTACTTC. It specifies CASSLIPQTPSYEQYF.

This clone was detected only once. J is TRBJ2-7 and V is TRBV7-8; 8 bases agree with TRBD1. The CDR3 spans 14 residues. The ends lost 1 base at V and 5 bases at J; junction bases unmatched: 4. The germline V gene has CDR1 SGHVS and CDR2 FQNEAQ. This CDR3 is CASSLERTGNEQYF. The CDR3 DNA sequence: TGTGCCAGCAGCTTAGAAAGGACAGGGAACGAGCAGTACTTC.

This chain connects TRBV6-7 to TRBJ1-1; 7 bases fit TRBD1. TRBV6-7 is an open reading frame whose function is uncertain. CDR3 size: 16 residues. With V trimmed by 4 bases and J by 4 bases, 12 bases remained unmatched. The CDR3 bases are TGTGCCAGCAGTTTTACAGGGGTTATCATGGGCACTGAAGCTTTCTTT. Protein sequence: CASSFTGVIMGTEAFF.

This chain joins TRBV28 and TRBJ1-5; no clear D. Germline lookup yields CDR1 MDHEN and CDR2 SYDVKM. This CDR3 spans 14 amino acids. Deletions cut 5 bases from V and 0 bases from J, with 8 bases between. CDR3 region: CASSPGISNQPQHF. The CDR3 coding sequence is TGTGCCAGCAGTCCCGGGATTAGCAATCAGCCCCAGCATTTT.

The gene calls are TRBV13 and TRBJ2-2, with D unclear. Trimming took 5 bases from V and 1 from J, leaving 11 bases between them. The germline V gene has CDR1 PRHDT and CDR2 FYEKMQ (reference sequence). CDR3 length equals 15 residues. DNA of the CDR3: TGTGCCAGCAGCCCGCAAGACAAGAACACCGGGGAGCTGTTTTTT. It codes for CASSPQDKNTGELFF.

The chain is built from TRBV19 and TRBJ2-2; unclear D gene. Germline V gives CDR1 LNHDA, CDR2 SQIVND (reference sequence). CDR3 size: 14 residues. V was cut by 5 bases and J by 0 bases, with 7 bases left in between. The CDR3 DNA reads as TGTGCCAGTAGTGCCGGTTCGAACACCGGGGAGCTGTTTTTT. Translation gives CASSAGSNTGELFF.

The rearrangement uses TRBV6-5 and TRBJ2-1; the D is unclear. Trimming cost V 7 bases and J 3 bases, with 10 bases left between them. Germline V CDR1 and CDR2: MNHEY, SVGAGI. This CDR3 has 13 residues. The CDR3 loop reads CASTSARYNEQFF. CDR3 DNA sequence: TGTGCCAGCACCTCTGCCCGCTACAATGAGCAGTTCTTC.

The sample holds one count of this clone. V gene TRBV19 combines with J gene TRBJ2-1; D is perhaps TRBD1 or TRBD2 (5 bases each). CDR3 size: 17 residues. Trimming shortened V by 1 base and J by 0 bases, and 13 bases separated the two germline ends. The V gene's germline CDR1 is LNHDA and CDR2 SQIVND (reference sequence). In DNA form, the CDR3 reads TGTGCCAGTAGTATAGGAGGGTGGGGCTACTCCTACAATGAGCAGTTCTTC. Translated, it gives CASSIGGWGYSYNEQFF.

The chain couples TRBV27 to TRBJ2-7; no firm D call. CDR1 and CDR2 (germline): MNHEY, SMNVEV (reference sequence). Trimming stripped 2 bases from V and 12 bases from J, with 17 bases between. The CDR3 consists of 13 residues. CDR3 in amino acids: CASSLGPRTALYF. CDR3 DNA sequence: TGTGCCAGCAGTTTAGGCCCTCGAACAGCCTTGTACTTC.

The chain is built from TRBV28 and TRBJ1-2, with D unclear. In germline, CDR1 is MDHEN, CDR2 SYDVKM. This CDR3 is built from 15 residues. The V gene lost 3 bases and the J gene lost 3 bases, with 14 bases spanning the gap. CDR3 DNA: TGTGCCAGCAGTTTGAATCGTGAAGTAGACTATGGCTACACCTTC. Protein: CASSLNREVDYGYTF.

V and J are TRBV7-9 and TRBJ2-6; no definite D call. This CDR3 contains 15 residues. Trimming stripped 5 bases from V and 0 bases from J, with 8 bases between. The germline V gene has CDR1 SEHNR and CDR2 FQNEAQ (reference sequence). CDR3 sequence (DNA): TGTGCCAGCAGCCCTCCAACCTCTGGGGCCAACGTCCTGACTTTC. Translating it yields CASSPPTSGANVLTF.

The chain links TRBV12-1 to TRBJ1-6; the DNA was not compared with TRBD1, the D call given in the table. TRBV12-1 is a pseudogene. The CDR3 runs to 16 residues. The CDR3 loop reads CASSNTGTASHSPLHF. As DNA, the CDR3 is TGTGCCAGCAGCAATACCGGGACAGCGTCGCATTCACCCCTCCACTTT.

This chain links TRBV4-1 with TRBJ2-7; D possibly corresponds to TRBD1 (6 bases). The CDR3 sequence is 15 residues long. Germline lookup yields CDR1 MGHRA and CDR2 YSYEKL. Between the trimmed V and J ends, which lost 3 bases and 0 bases, there was a span of 12 bases. CDR3 in amino acids: CASSQNRAGSYEQYF. The DNA of the CDR3 is TGCGCCAGCAGCCAGAACAGGGCAGGCTCCTACGAGCAGTACTTC.

Only one count was recorded for this clone. The chain is built from TRBV14 and TRBJ1-2; TRBD1 agrees at 7 bases. Germline assignment: CDR1 SGHDN and CDR2 FVKESK. The V gene end was trimmed by 1 base and the J gene end by 6 bases; junction bases not matched to a gene: 17. CDR3 size: 18 residues. Here the CDR3 reads CASSQATGPNGQENGYTF. As DNA, the CDR3 is TGTGCCAGCAGCCAAGCGACAGGGCCAAACGGGCAGGAAAATGGCTACACCTTC.